The entry that follows covers one T cell receptor beta chain sequence. The data were taken from a study of technical replicates of blood from a handful of donors. The protocol was immunoSEQ multiplex PCR, while the TCRdb copy is restricted to in-frame clones and leaves out a portion. The sample holds some 60,000 clones; more than 70% are singletons and the top ten take roughly 5.6%. The V gene end was trimmed by 0 bases and the J gene end by 8 bases; junction bases not matched to a gene: 6. Per the germline V gene, CDR1 is MNHEY and CDR2 is SVGAGI. CDR3 length: 14 residues. V usage is TRBV6-5 and J usage is TRBJ1-2; 7 bases line up with TRBD1. The sample comprised PBMCs. This receptor was taken from a human donor in good health. Some clones in this sample may be carry-over from other donors' samples. This CDR3 is CASSYSRQGPGYTF. The CDR3, as DNA: TGTGCCAGCAGTTACTCGCGACAGGGCCCCGGCTACACCTTC.